These 14 T cell receptor beta chains came from one sample sequenced in a study of blood T cell repertoires in COVID-19. Some clones are missing from TCRdb's copy, which holds only in-frame ones; the method was immunoSEQ multiplex PCR. The table shows under 250,000 clones, with about 85% occurring only once. Input material: peripheral blood. The source is a man younger than 30 with active or convalescent COVID-19.

This chain joins TRBV19 and TRBJ1-4; 10 bases match TRBD1. Unmatched junction bases numbered 2, after V lost 6 bases and J lost 7 bases. From germline, CDR1 is LNHDA and CDR2 SQIVND (reference sequence). This CDR3 spans 13 amino acids. The CDR3 DNA follows: TGTGCCAGTAGGGACAGGGGGATTGAAAAACTGTTTTTT. Its protein product is CASRDRGIEKLFF.

This chain connects TRBV19 to TRBJ2-2, with 7 bases matching TRBD1. The V and J ends lost 7 bases and 8 bases, in that order; junction bases with no gene match: 7. The CDR3 loop spans 13 amino acids. Germline V gene lookup returns CDR1 LNHDA and CDR2 SQIVND (reference sequence). In DNA, the CDR3 is TGTGCCAGTATTCGACAGGGCACAGGGGAGCTGTTTTTT. It translates to CASIRQGTGELFF.

V and J are TRBV9 and TRBJ1-1; TRBD1 is a possible D gene (6 bases). V lost 1 base and J lost 0, with 10 bases in between. The CDR3 extends over 15 amino acids. Germline loops: CDR1 SGDLS, CDR2 YYNGEE. The CDR3 DNA reads as TGTGCCAGCAGCGTACAGGGGACCCTGAACACTGAAGCTTTCTTT. It translates to CASSVQGTLNTEAFF.

The chain uses TRBV9 and TRBJ2-1; 7 bases line up with TRBD2. Trimming at V came to 4 bases and at J to 6 bases, leaving 10 bases not matched to a gene. The CDR3 covers 15 residues. Per germline, CDR1 SGDLS and CDR2 YYNGEE. CDR3 sequence reads: CASSPPGGYFNEQFF. As DNA, the CDR3 is TGTGCCAGCAGCCCCCCCGGGGGGTATTTCAATGAGCAGTTCTTC.

The CDR3 region is CASSSSGRSPPYEQYF. The DNA of the CDR3 is TGTGCCAGCAGTTCTAGCGGCAGGTCCCCACCCTACGAGCAGTACTTC. This chain joins TRBV6-6 and TRBJ2-7, with 7 bases identical to TRBD2. Trimming took 4 bases from V and 2 from J; bases not matched to a gene: 11. CDR3 length equals 16 residues. CDR1 MNHNY and CDR2 SVGAGI come from the germline V gene (reference sequence).

This clone was seen only a few times. The CDR3 here is CASTSLGSGYGYTF. Here the CDR3 DNA reads TGTGCCAGTACGTCATTGGGCTCAGGGTATGGCTACACCTTC. V usage is TRBV19 and J usage is TRBJ1-2; perhaps TRBD1 as D (5 bases). Germline V gene data show CDR1 as LNHDA and CDR2 as SQIVND (reference sequence). The V and J ends lost 7 bases and 5 bases respectively, with 17 bases between them. The CDR3 has 14 residues.

This clone has just a few counts. The chain uses TRBV5-1 and TRBJ1-3; 7 bases match TRBD1. The CDR3 loop spans 13 amino acids. Unmatched junction bases numbered 3, after V lost 0 bases and J lost 9 bases. CDR1 is SGHRS, CDR2 YFSETQ, per germline. This CDR3 reads CASSLGQGSTIYF. The DNA for the CDR3 is TGCGCCAGCAGCTTGGGACAGGGTTCCACCATATATTTT.

The chain joins TRBV28 to TRBJ2-1; 13 nucleotides line up with TRBD2. V shed 10 bases, J shed 9 bases, and the junction held 6 bases outside the gene matches. CDR3 length: 13 residues. The germline V gene has CDR1 MDHEN and CDR2 SYDVKM. The CDR3 here is CATRTSGRTEQFF. The CDR3 nucleotides read TGTGCCACCAGGACTAGCGGGAGAACTGAGCAGTTCTTC.

V is TRBV29-1 and J is TRBJ1-1; possible D gene TRBD1, 5 bases. In germline, CDR1 is SQVTM, CDR2 ANQGSEA. This CDR3 is built from 12 residues. The V end lost 1 base, the J end lost 3 bases, and 6 bases lay between the germline ends. For the CDR3, the DNA is TGCAGCGTTGAAGCGGGGGACACTGAAGCTTTCTTT. This codes for CSVEAGDTEAFF.

The gene calls are TRBV9 and TRBJ1-1; TRBD1 agrees at 8 bases. Trimming took 2 bases from V and 0 from J; bases not matched to a gene: 12. The CDR3 consists of 18 residues. CDR1 is SGDLS, CDR2 YYNGEE, per germline. This CDR3 reads CASSVGLDRGDMNTEAFF. Written as DNA, the CDR3 is TGTGCCAGCAGCGTGGGACTCGACAGGGGTGATATGAACACTGAAGCTTTCTTT.

V is TRBV2 and J is TRBJ1-4, with TRBD1 matching 9 bases. The length of the CDR3 is 13 residues. With 6 bases clipped from V and 8 bases from J, the junction kept 4 bases outside the gene matches. The germline CDR1 and CDR2 sequences are SNHLY and FYNNEI. The CDR3 loop is CASSRDRDEKLFF. The CDR3 DNA reads as TGTGCCAGCAGCCGGGACAGGGACGAAAAACTGTTTTTT.

This chain connects TRBV6-5 to TRBJ2-2; D might be TRBD1 (6 bases). CDR1 and CDR2 (germline): MNHEY, SVGAGI. The CDR3 consists of 14 residues. CDR3 DNA sequence: TGTGTCAGTAGTACAGGGATGAACACCGGGGAGCTGTTTTTT. As protein: CVSSTGMNTGELFF.

The rearrangement uses TRBV7-2 and TRBJ1-5, with D tentatively TRBD1 (6 bases). Trimming shortened V by 1 base and J by 1 base, and 8 bases separated the two germline ends. Germline CDR1 is SGHTA and CDR2 is FQGNSA. The CDR3 covers 15 residues. DNA of the CDR3: TGTGCCAGCAGCTTAGTACAGGGCAGCAATCAGCCCCAGCATTTT. Its protein product is CASSLVQGSNQPQHF.

The rearrangement uses TRBV19 and TRBJ1-1; TRBD1 aligns across 7 bases. V gave up 1 base and J gave up 4 bases; unmatched junction bases: 15. The CDR3 consists of 18 residues. CDR1 and CDR2 from the germline V gene are LNHDA and SQIVND (reference sequence). CDR3 protein: CASSIARTGISPATEAFF. The CDR3 nucleotides read TGTGCCAGTAGTATAGCCCGGACAGGTATTAGCCCAGCCACTGAAGCTTTCTTT.